A single sample gave rise to the 11 T cell receptor beta chains below, sequenced in a study of GPR56 and killer-like receptors on CD4 memory cells. TCRdb re-called the reads; every CDR3 protein appears as one record, without DNA. This sample's table reports about 990 distinct CDR3 sequences. FACS enrichment separated five CD4+ populations based on killer cell lectin-like receptor and GPR56 expression. The sequenced material came from memory CD4+ T cells from blood. Every receptor here comes from a human donor in good health.

CDR3 amino acids: CASSERTGNTGELFF. V gene TRBV2 combines with J gene TRBJ2-2; lacking DNA, the TRBD1 call made by TCRdb goes unchecked. Germline V gene data show CDR1 as SNHLY and CDR2 as FYNNEI. The CDR3 is 15 amino acids.

According to its frequency, this clonotype is medium-sized. This rearrangement joins TRBV29-1 to TRBJ1-1. Per the germline V gene, CDR1 is SQVTM and CDR2 is ANQGSEA. CDR3 length: 13 amino acids. The CDR3 protein is CSVHGPMNTEAFF.

The chain employs TRBV2 and TRBJ2-1; TCRdb proposes TRBD1, but this gene call is untestable without DNA. From germline, CDR1 is SNHLY and CDR2 FYNNEI. The CDR3 runs to 12 residues. Here the CDR3 reads CASSLRGNEQFF.

Its frequency marks this clonotype as medium-sized (0.01 to 0.1%). The CDR3 region is CASGPSGQGTEAFF. The chain recombines TRBV12-5 with TRBJ1-1. The germline gives CDR1 LGHNT, CDR2 FRNRAP. The CDR3 runs 14 residues. The full variable domain, completed using reference TRBV12-5 and TRBJ1-1, is DARVTQTPRHKVTEMGQEVTMRCQPILGHNTVFWYRQTMMQGLELLAYFRNRAPLDDSGMPKDRFSAEMPDATLATLKIQPSEPRDSAVYFCASGPSGQGTEAFFGQGTRLTVV.

Frequency places this clonotype as large. The rearrangement links TRBV19 to TRBJ2-2. CDR3 size: 13 residues. CDR1 and CDR2 from the germline V gene are LNHDA and SQIVND (reference sequence). The CDR3 protein is CASSALGTGELFF.

This clonotype shows up as large (0.1 to 1%) by frequency. The chain carries TRBV19 and TRBJ2-1; TCRdb gives TRBD1 as the D gene, but with no DNA this cannot be confirmed. Germline lookup yields CDR1 LNHDA and CDR2 SQIVND (reference sequence). The CDR3 contains 18 residues. This chain's CDR3 is CASSTIPPGGRPYNEQFF.

This chain's CDR3 is CAWSVGQGTYEQYF. The chain has TRBV30 and TRBJ2-7; without DNA, the TCRdb call of TRBD1 cannot be checked. The CDR3 extends over 14 amino acids. The V gene's germline CDR1 is GTSNPN and CDR2 SVGIG (reference sequence).

V and J are TRBV30 and TRBJ2-3; TCRdb's D gene call, TRBD2, goes unchecked for lack of DNA. This CDR3 region has 14 residues. From germline, CDR1 is GTSNPN and CDR2 SVGIG (reference sequence). CDR3 sequence reads: CASGLAGGVDTQYF.

The chain links TRBV6-5 to TRBJ1-1; the D gene TCRdb calls, TRBD1, cannot be checked with no DNA. Germline loops: CDR1 MNHEY, CDR2 SVGAGI. This CDR3 spans 12 amino acids. The CDR3: CASSSGDNEAFF.

The gene calls are TRBV7-2 and TRBJ1-1; TCRdb designates TRBD1, a call that cannot be tested without DNA. CDR3 size: 15 residues. CDR1 is SGHTA and CDR2 is FQGNSA in the germline V gene. This CDR3 is CASSLQGGMNTEAFF.

J is TRBJ1-3 and V is TRBV9. Germline lookup yields CDR1 SGDLS and CDR2 YYNGEE. This CDR3 comprises 14 residues. The CDR3 spells CASSVGQILDTIYF.